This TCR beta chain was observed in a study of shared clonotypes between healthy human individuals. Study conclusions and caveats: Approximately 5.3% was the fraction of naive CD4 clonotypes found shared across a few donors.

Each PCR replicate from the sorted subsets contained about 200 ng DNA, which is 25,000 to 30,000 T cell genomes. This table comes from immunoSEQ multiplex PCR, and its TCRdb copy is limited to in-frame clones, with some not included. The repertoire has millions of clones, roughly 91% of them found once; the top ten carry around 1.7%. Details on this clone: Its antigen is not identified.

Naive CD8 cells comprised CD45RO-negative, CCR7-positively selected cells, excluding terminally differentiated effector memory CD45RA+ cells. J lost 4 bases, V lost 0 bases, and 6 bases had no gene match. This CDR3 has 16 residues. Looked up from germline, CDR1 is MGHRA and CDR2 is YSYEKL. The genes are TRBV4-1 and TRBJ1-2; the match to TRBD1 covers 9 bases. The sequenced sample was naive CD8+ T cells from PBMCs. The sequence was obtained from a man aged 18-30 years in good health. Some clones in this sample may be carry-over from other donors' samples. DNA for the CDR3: TGCGCCAGCAGCCAAGATCTGACAGGGGGGCTCTATGGCTACACCTTC. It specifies CASSQDLTGGLYGYTF.